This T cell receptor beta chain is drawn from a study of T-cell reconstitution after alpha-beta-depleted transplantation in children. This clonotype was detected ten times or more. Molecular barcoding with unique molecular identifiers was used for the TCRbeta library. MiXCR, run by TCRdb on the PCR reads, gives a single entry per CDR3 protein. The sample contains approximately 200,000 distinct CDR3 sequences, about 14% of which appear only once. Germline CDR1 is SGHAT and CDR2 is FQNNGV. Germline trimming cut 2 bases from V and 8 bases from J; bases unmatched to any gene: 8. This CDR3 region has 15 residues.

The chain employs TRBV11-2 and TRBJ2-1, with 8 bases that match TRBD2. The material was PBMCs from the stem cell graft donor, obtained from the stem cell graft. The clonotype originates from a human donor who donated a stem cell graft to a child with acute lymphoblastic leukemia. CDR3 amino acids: CASSLTGLREDEQFF. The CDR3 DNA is TGTGCCAGCAGCTTAACTGGTTTGCGGGAGGATGAGCAGTTCTTC.